The 19 T cell receptor beta chains presented below share a single source sample, sequenced in a study of CD8 T cells in Susac syndrome. With random hexamers, reverse transcription was performed on about 0.5 to 1 ug of RNA. TCRdb redid the calling of the immunoSEQ multiplex PCR reads with MiXCR, one entry per CDR3 protein. Among about 170,000 distinct CDR3 sequences listed, roughly 92% were seen once. Input material: CD4+ T cells from PBMCs. These receptors were taken from a human donor with multiple sclerosis.

The chain employs TRBV28 and TRBJ1-2; D unresolved. The CDR3 length is 15 residues. The V end was cut by 5 bases, the J end by 8 bases, with 21 bases between. Per germline, CDR1 MDHEN and CDR2 SYDVKM. CDR3 coding DNA: TGTGCCAGCAGTCCCAGAGCGCTCCCAAGGGAAGGCTACACCTTC. It is translated as CASSPRALPREGYTF.

The rearrangement links TRBV28 to TRBJ2-6; 10 bases are shared with TRBD2. This CDR3 comprises 16 residues. CDR1 is MDHEN and CDR2 is SYDVKM in the germline V gene. The J segment lost 0 bases and the V segment lost 7 bases, leaving 3 bases of the junction unmatched. CDR3 residues: CASTSGGLSGANVLTF. The CDR3 nucleotides are TGTGCCAGCACTAGCGGGGGTCTCTCTGGGGCCAACGTCCTGACTTTC.

In DNA form, the CDR3 reads TGTGCCAGCAGCCCGGACCTCTCTGGGGCCAACGTCCTGACTTTC. This encodes CASSPDLSGANVLTF. The genes are TRBV5-6 and TRBJ2-6, with D unclear. The CDR3 has 15 amino acids. Per germline, CDR1 SGHDT and CDR2 YYEEEE. With 4 bases removed from V and 0 bases from J, the gap between germline ends came to 8 bases. Drawing the rest from reference TRBV5-6 and TRBJ2-6, the complete variable domain is DAGVTQSPTHLIKTRGQQVTLRCSPKSGHDTVSWYQQALGQGPQFIFQYYEEEERQRGNFPDRFSGHQFPNYSSELNVNALLLGDSALYLCASSPDLSGANVLTFGAGSRLTVL.

This sequence joins TRBV28 and TRBJ2-5; tentatively, D is TRBD1 (5 bases). Germline V lookup: CDR1 MDHEN, CDR2 SYDVKM. The CDR3 extends over 15 amino acids. V dropped 5 bases and J dropped 9 bases, with 22 bases sitting between them. Written as DNA, the CDR3 is TGTGCCAGCAGTCCCCAGGGCCCGACCGGATTGTCCCAGTACTTC. Translating it yields CASSPQGPTGLSQYF.

V is TRBV20-1 and J is TRBJ2-3, with D possibly matching TRBD2 (6 bases). The CDR3 length is 13 residues. V was trimmed by 7 bases and J by 0 bases, leaving 11 bases between them. Germline CDR1 reads DFQATT; CDR2 reads SNEGSKA (reference sequence). This CDR3 reads CSVFGGSTDTQYF. Here the CDR3 DNA reads TGCAGTGTTTTCGGGGGAAGCACAGATACGCAGTATTTT.

This chain uses TRBV5-1 with TRBJ2-7; 7 bases map to TRBD1. The V and J ends lost 5 bases and 1 base, in that order; junction bases with no gene match: 6. The CDR3 has 14 residues. Germline V lookup: CDR1 SGHRS, CDR2 YFSETQ. CDR3: CASRLPGQSYEQYF. In nucleotides, the CDR3 is TGCGCCAGCAGGTTACCGGGACAGTCCTACGAGCAGTACTTC.

The chain recombines TRBV12-3 or TRBV12-4 with TRBJ1-2; tentative D call: TRBD1 (5 bases). Trimming removed 2 bases at V and 1 base at J, with 14 bases between. The CDR3 length is 16 residues. The CDR3: CASSLSGWDLNYGYTF. In nucleotides, the CDR3 is TGTGCCAGCAGTTTATCCGGGTGGGACCTTAACTATGGCTACACCTTC.

The chain carries TRBV30 and TRBJ2-1; TRBD1 or TRBD2 may be the D gene (6 bases each). The CDR3 length is 17 residues. In germline, CDR1 is GTSNPN, CDR2 SVGIG (reference sequence). V gave up 3 bases and J gave up 5 bases, with 23 bases separating them. CDR3 protein: CAWSLRGEAQVNNEQFF. The CDR3 DNA sequence: TGTGCCTGGAGCCTTAGGGGGGAGGCGCAAGTAAACAATGAGCAGTTCTTC. Filled out from reference TRBV30 and TRBJ2-1, the complete variable domain reads SQTIHQWPATLVQPVGSPLSLECTVEGTSNPNLYWYRQAAGRGLQLLFYSVGIGQISSEVPQNLSASRPQDRQFILSSKKLLLSDSGFYLCAWSLRGEAQVNNEQFFGPGTRLTVL.

The CDR3 DNA sequence: TGTGCCAGTGTATGGGACGGGACACACACAGATACGCAGTATTTT. Translation gives CASVWDGTHTDTQYF. The chain uses TRBV7-2 and TRBJ2-3; TRBD1 is a possible D gene (6 bases). Per the germline V gene, CDR1 is SGHTA and CDR2 is FQGNSA. The V and J ends lost 9 bases and 2 bases respectively, with 18 bases between them. The CDR3 length is 15 residues.

The chain is built from TRBV20-1 and TRBJ2-5; tentatively, D is TRBD2 (5 bases). Germline V gene lookup returns CDR1 DFQATT and CDR2 SNEGSKA (reference sequence). Trimming left V 5 bases short and J 3 bases short, with 16 bases between. The CDR3 has 14 amino acids. As DNA, the CDR3 is TGCAGTGCTCCTGACGGGAAGGTCGAAGAGACCCAGTACTTC. Encoded protein: CSAPDGKVEETQYF.

V usage is TRBV4-3 and J usage is TRBJ2-7; perhaps TRBD1 as D (6 bases). Trimming pared 1 base from V and 4 bases from J, leaving 17 bases between. CDR3 size: 16 residues. Germline loops: CDR1 LGHNA, CDR2 YSLEER. DNA for the CDR3: TGCGCCAGCAGCCAAGCTGTCGGGACAAGACAATACGAGCAGTACTTC. Translating gives CASSQAVGTRQYEQYF.

This chain uses TRBV7-9 with TRBJ1-3; maybe TRBD1 (5 bases). Trimming pared 10 bases from V and 0 bases from J, leaving 16 bases between. Germline CDR1 and CDR2: SEHNR and FQNEAQ (reference sequence). The CDR3 has 15 residues. The CDR3 DNA reads TGTGCCATCAACCCTGGGGGTACCTCTGGAAACACCATATATTTT. It is translated as CAINPGGTSGNTIYF.

The chain links TRBV2 to TRBJ2-3; TRBD2 matches 9 bases. The CDR3 has 14 residues. The germline V gene encodes CDR1 SNHLY and CDR2 FYNNEI. After removal of 7 bases from V and 5 bases from J, the junction contained 7 bases not matched to a gene. The CDR3 reads CASIESSGGDTQYF. The CDR3 nucleotides are TGTGCCAGCATCGAGAGTAGCGGGGGAGATACGCAGTATTTT.

The J gene is TRBJ1-2, the V gene TRBV27, with no clear D. The CDR3 totals 9 residues. Germline V gene data show CDR1 as MNHEY and CDR2 as SMNVEV (reference sequence). V was cut by 9 bases and J by 8 bases, with 7 bases left in between. DNA of the CDR3: TGTGCCAGGAGCCGGGGCTACACCTTC. Amino acid sequence: CARSRGYTF.

The rearrangement uses TRBV9 and TRBJ2-5; D is possibly TRBD2 (5 bases). V shed 0 bases and J shed 2 bases, with 5 bases lying between them. Per germline, CDR1 SGDLS and CDR2 YYNGEE. The CDR3 is 13 residues long. The CDR3 coding sequence is TGTGCCAGCAGCGTAGCGGGACAAGAGACCCAGTACTTC. Its protein product is CASSVAGQETQYF.

The chain carries TRBV7-2 and TRBJ2-3; D might be TRBD2 (5 bases). V lost 2 bases and J 1 base, leaving 10 bases between the germline ends. The germline V gene has CDR1 SGHTA and CDR2 FQGNSA. This CDR3 is 15 amino acids long. The CDR3 sequence is CASSLNSRGTDTQYF. In DNA, the CDR3 is TGTGCCAGCAGCTTAAACTCGCGGGGCACAGATACGCAGTATTTT.

The chain has TRBV5-6 and TRBJ1-4, with 9 bases lining up with TRBD1. Germline V gene sequence: CDR1 SGHDT, CDR2 YYEEEE. Trimming cost V 3 bases and J 10 bases; bases outside gene matches: 7. The CDR3 totals 14 residues. CDR3 in DNA: TGTGCCAGCAGCTACACAGGGGGCTACGGAAAACTGTTTTTT. Translating gives CASSYTGGYGKLFF.

This chain uses TRBV30 with TRBJ2-7; D gene ambiguous. V was pared by 0 bases and J by 7 bases, with 10 bases between. CDR3 length: 12 amino acids. Germline loops: CDR1 GTSNPN, CDR2 SVGIG (reference sequence). The CDR3 DNA reads TGTGCCTGGAGTGTCATAGGGTGGGAGCAGTACTTC. Its protein product is CAWSVIGWEQYF.

This clonotype was seen a single time. The chain couples TRBV20-1 to TRBJ2-1; maybe TRBD2 (5 bases). Germline loops: CDR1 DFQATT, CDR2 SNEGSKA (reference sequence). This CDR3 comprises 17 residues. Trimming removed 0 bases from V and 2 bases from J, with 17 bases in between. CDR3 protein: CSARDLLATGTYNEQFF. DNA of the CDR3: TGCAGTGCTAGAGATCTACTTGCAACCGGGACCTACAATGAGCAGTTCTTC.